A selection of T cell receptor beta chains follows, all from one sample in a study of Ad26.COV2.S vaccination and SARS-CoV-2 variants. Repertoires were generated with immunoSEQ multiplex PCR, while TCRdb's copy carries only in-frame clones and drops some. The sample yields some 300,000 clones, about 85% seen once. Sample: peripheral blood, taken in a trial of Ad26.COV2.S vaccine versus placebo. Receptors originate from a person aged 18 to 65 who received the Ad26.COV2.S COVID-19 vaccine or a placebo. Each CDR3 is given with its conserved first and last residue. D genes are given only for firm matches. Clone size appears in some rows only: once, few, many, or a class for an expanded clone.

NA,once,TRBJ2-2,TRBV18,TGTGCCAGCTCACCTGAGTTGGTACCGCACACCGGGGAGCTGTTTTTT,CASSPELVPHTGELFF
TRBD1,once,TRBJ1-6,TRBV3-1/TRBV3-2,TGTGCCAGCAGCCAAAGGCCGCAGGGGGCGCATTCCTATAATTCACCCCTCCACTTT,CASSQRPQGAHSYNSPLHF
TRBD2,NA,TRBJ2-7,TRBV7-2,TGTGCCAGCAGCTTTCGGACTAGCGGGAACGAGCAGTACTTC,CASSFRTSGNEQYF
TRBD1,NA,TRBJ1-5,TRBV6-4,TGTGCCTTCGGGGGACAGGGCCATAGCAATCAGCCCCAGCATTTT,CAFGGQGHSNQPQHF
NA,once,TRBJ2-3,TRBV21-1,TGTGCCAGTGGGCGGGGGGGTGATAGCACAGATACGCAGTATTTT,CASGRGGDSTDTQYF
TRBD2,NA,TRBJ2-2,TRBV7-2,TGTGCCAGCAGCCGCGGGGGGGTGAACACCGGGGAGCTGTTTTTT,CASSRGGVNTGELFF
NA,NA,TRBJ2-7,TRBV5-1,TGCGCCAGCAGCTTGGGGACAGCAACCTACGAGCAGTACTTC,CASSLGTATYEQYF
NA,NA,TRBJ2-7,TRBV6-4,TGTGCCAGCAGTCGTGACGGGGGTGGCGAGCAGTACTTC,CASSRDGGGEQYF
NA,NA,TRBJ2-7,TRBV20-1,TGCAGTGCTGGTGGGGGGCGGTACGAGCAGTACTTC,CSAGGGRYEQYF
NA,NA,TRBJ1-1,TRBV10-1,TGCGCCAGCAGTGAGAATCCGGAGAACACTGAAGCTTTCTTT,CASSENPENTEAFF
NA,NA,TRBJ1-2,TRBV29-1,TGCAGCGTTGGAACAGGCTTCTATGGCTACACCTTC,CSVGTGFYGYTF
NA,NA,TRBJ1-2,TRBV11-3,TGTGCCAGCAGCCCGGGCAGGAACTATGGCTACACCTTC,CASSPGRNYGYTF
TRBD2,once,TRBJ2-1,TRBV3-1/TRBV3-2,TGTGCCAGCAGCCACCTTAGCGGGGGGGCCGGTAATGAGCAGTTCTTC,CASSHLSGGAGNEQFF
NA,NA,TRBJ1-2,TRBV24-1,TGTGCCACCAGTGATCTCCCAGGGAAGTTAGACTTC,CATSDLPGKLDF
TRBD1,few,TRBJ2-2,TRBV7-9,TGTGCCAGCACCACAGGGGGAGGCACCGGGGAGCTGTTTTTT,CASTTGGGTGELFF
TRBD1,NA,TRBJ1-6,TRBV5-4,TGTGCCAGCAGCGCCGACAGGGAAGGAAATTCACCCCTCCACTTT,CASSADREGNSPLHF
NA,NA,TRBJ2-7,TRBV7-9,TGTGCCAGCAGCTTAGGGGCGGGGTACTCATACGAGCAGTACTTC,CASSLGAGYSYEQYF
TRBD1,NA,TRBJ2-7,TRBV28,TGTGCCAGCAGTTTCGACAGGGACGAGCAGTACTTC,CASSFDRDEQYF
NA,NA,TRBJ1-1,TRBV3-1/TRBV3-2,TGTGCCAGCAGCCCATCGGGCCTCAATGAAGCTTTCTTT,CASSPSGLNEAFF
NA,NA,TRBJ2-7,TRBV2,TGTGCCAGCAGTGGGACAGCAGCTTACGAGCAGTACTTC,CASSGTAAYEQYF
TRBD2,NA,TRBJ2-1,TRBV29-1,TGCAGCGCCGAGGTTCAAGCGGGGGGCGGTAATGAGCAGTTCTTC,CSAEVQAGGGNEQFF
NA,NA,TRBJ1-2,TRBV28,TGTGCCAGCACTTCAGGTGGCTATGGCTACACCTTC,CASTSGGYGYTF
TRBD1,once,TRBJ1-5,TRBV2,TGTGCCAGCGCGACCCTAGAAGGGACAGGGGGCAGGGTGGAAGGTCAGCCCCAGCATTTT,CASATLEGTGGRVEGQPQHF
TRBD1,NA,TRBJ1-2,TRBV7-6,TGTGCCAGCAGCTTGGACAGGGGGCGCGACTATGGCTACACCTTC,CASSLDRGRDYGYTF
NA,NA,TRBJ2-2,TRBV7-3,TGTGCCAGCAGCTTATTGAGGAACACCGGGGAGCTGTTTTTT,CASSLLRNTGELFF
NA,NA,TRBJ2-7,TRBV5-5,TGTGCCAGCAGCTTGGCCTCAGGCGTTTACGAGCAGTACTTC,CASSLASGVYEQYF
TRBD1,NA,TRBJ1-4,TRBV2,TGTGCCAGCAGTGAGCAGGACAGGGCCTTCGCAACTAATGAAAAACTGTTTTTT,CASSEQDRAFATNEKLFF
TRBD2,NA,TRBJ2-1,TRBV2,TGTGCCAGCAGTTCCGGACTAGCGGGGGGACTTGAGCAGTTCTTC,CASSSGLAGGLEQFF
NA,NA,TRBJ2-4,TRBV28,TGTGCCAGCAGACTAGGCGGGGCAGGCATGGACATTCAGTACTTC,CASRLGGAGMDIQYF
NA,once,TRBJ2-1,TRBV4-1,TGCGCCAGCAGCCAACCCCGTGTTGGCGGGGCAACTTACAATGAGCAGTTCTTC,CASSQPRVGGATYNEQFF
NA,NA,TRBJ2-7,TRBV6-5,TGTGCCAGCAGTTACTATGGGCACGAGCAGTACTTC,CASSYYGHEQYF
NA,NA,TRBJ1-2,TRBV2,TGTGCCAGCACCCCCGGCGGGGTTAACTATGGCTACACCTTC,CASTPGGVNYGYTF
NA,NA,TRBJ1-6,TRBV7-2,TGTGCCAGCAGCTCTCGGGGGGTTTATTCACCCCTCCACTTT,CASSSRGVYSPLHF
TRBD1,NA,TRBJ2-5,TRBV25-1,TGTGCCAGCAGCGCCGGGACAGGGTTCCTACAAGAGACCCAGTACTTC,CASSAGTGFLQETQYF
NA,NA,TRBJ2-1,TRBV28,TGTGCCAGCATCCATCCCAGTCCGAACAATGAGCAGTTCTTC,CASIHPSPNNEQFF
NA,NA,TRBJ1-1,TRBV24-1,TGTGCCACCAGAGCAGGAATGAACACTGAAGCTTTCTTT,CATRAGMNTEAFF